This T cell receptor beta chain was sequenced during a study of shared T cell receptors in the human thymus. V was shortened by 3 bases and J by 4 bases, with 15 bases between the two germline ends. CDR3 length equals 15 residues. Germline V lookup: CDR1 MNHNS, CDR2 SASEGT. Clones were read by immunoSEQ multiplex PCR, and TCRdb kept only the in-frame ones, dropping some. The table includes about 660,000 clones, about 87% detected once. These data also featured in a second study, about human thymus T cells. From that paper: Healthy Finnish infants undergoing corrective surgery for congenital heart defects provided the donor material. In corrective heart surgery, resections were taken, and these provided the thymus tissue.

The J gene is TRBJ1-2, the V gene TRBV6-1; TRBD1 is a possible D gene (6 bases). Material for sequencing was thymocytes. The sequence came from a boy under two years old with a congenital heart defect. Written as DNA, the CDR3 is TGTGCCAGCAGTGAGTGGAGCGGGACAACCTATGGCTACACCTTC. Residues: CASSEWSGTTYGYTF.